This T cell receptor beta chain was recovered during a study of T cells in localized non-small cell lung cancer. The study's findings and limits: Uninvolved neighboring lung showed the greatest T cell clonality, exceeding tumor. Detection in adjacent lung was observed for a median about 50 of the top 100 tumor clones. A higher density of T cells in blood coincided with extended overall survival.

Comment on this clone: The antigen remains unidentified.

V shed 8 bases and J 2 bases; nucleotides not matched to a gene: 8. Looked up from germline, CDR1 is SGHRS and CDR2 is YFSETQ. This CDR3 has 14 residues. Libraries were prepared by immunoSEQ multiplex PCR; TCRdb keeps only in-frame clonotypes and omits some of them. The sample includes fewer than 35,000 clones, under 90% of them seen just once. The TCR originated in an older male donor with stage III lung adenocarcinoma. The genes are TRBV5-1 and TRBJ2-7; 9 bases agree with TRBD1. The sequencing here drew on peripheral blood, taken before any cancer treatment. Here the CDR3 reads CASRSTGGAYEQYF. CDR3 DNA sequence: TGCGCCAGTCGATCGACAGGGGGGGCCTACGAGCAGTACTTC.